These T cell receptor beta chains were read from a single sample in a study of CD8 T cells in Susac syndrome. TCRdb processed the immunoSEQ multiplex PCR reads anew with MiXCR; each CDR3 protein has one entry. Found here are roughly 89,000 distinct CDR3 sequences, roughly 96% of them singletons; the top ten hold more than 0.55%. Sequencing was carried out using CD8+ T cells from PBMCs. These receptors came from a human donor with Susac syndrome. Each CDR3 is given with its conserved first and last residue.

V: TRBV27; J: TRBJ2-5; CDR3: CASSFTGTQETQYF
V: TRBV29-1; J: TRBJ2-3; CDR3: CSVAIQGSTDTQYF
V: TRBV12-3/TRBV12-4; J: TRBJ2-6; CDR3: CASSLAPGQLPSGANVLTF
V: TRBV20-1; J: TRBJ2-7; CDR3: CSARDDARGSGSTYEQYF
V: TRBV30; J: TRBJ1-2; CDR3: CAWIGGANYGYTF
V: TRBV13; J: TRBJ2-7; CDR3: CASSRDTTYEQYF
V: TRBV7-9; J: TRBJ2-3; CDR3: CASSRGGMTDTQYF
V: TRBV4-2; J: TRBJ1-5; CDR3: CASSQDFPGQGNQPQHF
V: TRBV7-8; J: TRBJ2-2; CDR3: CASSRTAAVTGELFF
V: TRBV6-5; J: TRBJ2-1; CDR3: CASSYTRSGSNEQFF
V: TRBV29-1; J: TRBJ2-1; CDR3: CSVLPAGGPYNEQFF
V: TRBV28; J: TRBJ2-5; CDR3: CASSFLAPKETQYF
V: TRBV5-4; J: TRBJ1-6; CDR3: CASSITGTDNSPLHF
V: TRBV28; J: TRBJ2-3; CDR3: CASSYLGGRRADTQYF
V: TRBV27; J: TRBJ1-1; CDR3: CASTDRLGNTEAFF
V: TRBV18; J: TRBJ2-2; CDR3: CASSRLADPMGGELFF
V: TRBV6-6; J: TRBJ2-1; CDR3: CASSYVGTEQFF
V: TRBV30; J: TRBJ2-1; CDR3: CACQTSGVYGEQFF
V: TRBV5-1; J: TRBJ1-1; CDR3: CASSLLANTEAFF
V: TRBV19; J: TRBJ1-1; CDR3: CASADRGPWLSEAFF
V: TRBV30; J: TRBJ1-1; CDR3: CAWTNSAEAFF
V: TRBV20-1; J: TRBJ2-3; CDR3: CSASGSSGARGDTQYF
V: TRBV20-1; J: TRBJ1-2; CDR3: CSAIPQGVYGYTF
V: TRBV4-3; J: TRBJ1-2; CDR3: CASSPSLRYGYTF
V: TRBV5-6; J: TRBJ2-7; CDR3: CASSGRDRVMSYEQYF
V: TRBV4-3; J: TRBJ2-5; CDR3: CASGISIEGGETQYF
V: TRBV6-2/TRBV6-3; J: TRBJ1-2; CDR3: CASTGSNYGYTF
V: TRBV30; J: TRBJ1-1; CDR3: CAWAGQQNTEAFF
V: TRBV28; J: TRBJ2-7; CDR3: CASSLREQYF